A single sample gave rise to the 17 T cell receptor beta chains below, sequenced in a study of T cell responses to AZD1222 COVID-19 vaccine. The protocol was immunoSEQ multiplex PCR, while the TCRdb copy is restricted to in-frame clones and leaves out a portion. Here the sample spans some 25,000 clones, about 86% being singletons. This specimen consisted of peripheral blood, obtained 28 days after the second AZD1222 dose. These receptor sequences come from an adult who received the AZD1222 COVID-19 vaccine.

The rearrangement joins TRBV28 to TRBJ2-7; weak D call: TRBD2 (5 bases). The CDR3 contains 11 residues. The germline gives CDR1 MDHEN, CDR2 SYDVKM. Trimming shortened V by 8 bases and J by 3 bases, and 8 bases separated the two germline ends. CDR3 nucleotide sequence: TGTGCCAGCCGCCGGGGCTACGAGCAGTACTTC. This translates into CASRRGYEQYF. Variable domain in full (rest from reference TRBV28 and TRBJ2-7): DVKVTQSSRYLVKRTGEKVFLECVQDMDHENMFWYRQDPGLGLRLIYFSYDVKMKEKGDIPEGYSVSREKKERFSLILESASTNQTSMYLCASRRGYEQYFGPGTRLTVT.

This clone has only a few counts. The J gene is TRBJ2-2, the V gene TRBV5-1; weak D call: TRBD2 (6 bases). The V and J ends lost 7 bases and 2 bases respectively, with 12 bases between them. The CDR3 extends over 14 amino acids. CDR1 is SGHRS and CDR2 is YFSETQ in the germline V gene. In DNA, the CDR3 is TGCGCCAGCCGGGACTTCCTCAACACCGGGGAGCTGTTTTTT. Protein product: CASRDFLNTGELFF.

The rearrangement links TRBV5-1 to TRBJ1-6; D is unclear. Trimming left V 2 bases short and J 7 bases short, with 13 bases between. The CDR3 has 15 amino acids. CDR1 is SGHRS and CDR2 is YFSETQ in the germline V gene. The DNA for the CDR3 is TGCGCCAGCAGCTTTGCGGGAACGGGCAATTCACCCCTCCACTTT. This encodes CASSFAGTGNSPLHF.

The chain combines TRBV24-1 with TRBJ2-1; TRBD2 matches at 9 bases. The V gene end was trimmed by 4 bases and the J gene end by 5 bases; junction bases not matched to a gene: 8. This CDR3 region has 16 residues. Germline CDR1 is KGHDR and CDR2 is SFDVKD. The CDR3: CATSDPGGTSHNEQFF. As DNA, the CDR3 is TGTGCCACCAGTGACCCCGGCGGGACTAGCCACAATGAGCAGTTCTTC.

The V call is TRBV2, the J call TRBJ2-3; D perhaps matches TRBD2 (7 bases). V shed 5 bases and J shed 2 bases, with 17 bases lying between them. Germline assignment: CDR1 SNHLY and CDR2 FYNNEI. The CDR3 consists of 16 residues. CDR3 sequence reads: CASSPGGLVSTDTQYF. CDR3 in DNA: TGTGCCAGCAGTCCCGGGGGGCTAGTTTCCACAGATACGCAGTATTTT.

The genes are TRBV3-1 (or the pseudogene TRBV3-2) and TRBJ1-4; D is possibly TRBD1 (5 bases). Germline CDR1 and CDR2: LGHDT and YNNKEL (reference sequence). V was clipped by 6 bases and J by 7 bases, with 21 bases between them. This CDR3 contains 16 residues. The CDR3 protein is CASSRRSGDFFEKLFF. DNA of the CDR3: TGTGCCAGCAGTCGTCGGTCGGGGGACTTTTTTGAAAAACTGTTTTTT.

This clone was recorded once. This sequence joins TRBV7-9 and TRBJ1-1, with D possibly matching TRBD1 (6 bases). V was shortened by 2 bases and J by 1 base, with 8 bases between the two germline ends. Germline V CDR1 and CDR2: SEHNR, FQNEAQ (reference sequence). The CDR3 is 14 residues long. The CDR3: CASSLLTGNTEAFF. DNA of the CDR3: TGTGCCAGCAGCTTATTGACAGGGAACACTGAAGCTTTCTTT.

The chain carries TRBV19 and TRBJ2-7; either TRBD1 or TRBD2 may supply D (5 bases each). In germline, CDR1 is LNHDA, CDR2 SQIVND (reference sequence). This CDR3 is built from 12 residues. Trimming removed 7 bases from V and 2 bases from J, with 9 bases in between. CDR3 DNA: TGTGCCAGTATGGGGACCGCCTACGAGCAGTACTTC. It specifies CASMGTAYEQYF.

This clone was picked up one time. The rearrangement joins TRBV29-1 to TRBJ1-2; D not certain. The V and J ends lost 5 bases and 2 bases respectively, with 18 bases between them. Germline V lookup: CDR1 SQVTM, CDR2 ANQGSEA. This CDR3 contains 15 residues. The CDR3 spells CSVPGYAMWNYGYTF. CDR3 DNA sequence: TGCAGCGTTCCCGGATACGCGATGTGGAACTATGGCTACACCTTC.

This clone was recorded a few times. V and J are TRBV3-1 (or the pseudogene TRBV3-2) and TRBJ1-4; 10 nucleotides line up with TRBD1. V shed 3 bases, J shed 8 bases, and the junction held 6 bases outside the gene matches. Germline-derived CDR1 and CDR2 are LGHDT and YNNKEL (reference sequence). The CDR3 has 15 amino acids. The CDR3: CASSQGTGVDEKLFF. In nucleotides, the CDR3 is TGTGCCAGCAGCCAGGGGACAGGGGTAGACGAAAAACTGTTTTTT.

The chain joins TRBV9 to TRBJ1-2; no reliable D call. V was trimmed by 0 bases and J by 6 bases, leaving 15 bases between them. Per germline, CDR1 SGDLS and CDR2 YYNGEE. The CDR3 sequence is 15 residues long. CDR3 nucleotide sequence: TGTGCCAGCAGCGTAGGGGTAACCGCCGGGCATGGCTACACCTTC. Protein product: CASSVGVTAGHGYTF.

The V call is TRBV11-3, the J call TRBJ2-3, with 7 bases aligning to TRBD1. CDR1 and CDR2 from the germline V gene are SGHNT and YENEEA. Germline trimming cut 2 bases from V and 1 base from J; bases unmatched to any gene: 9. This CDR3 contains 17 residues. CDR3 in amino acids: CASSLFGGQGGTDTQYF. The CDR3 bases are TGTGCCAGCAGCTTATTCGGTGGGCAGGGGGGCACAGATACGCAGTATTTT.

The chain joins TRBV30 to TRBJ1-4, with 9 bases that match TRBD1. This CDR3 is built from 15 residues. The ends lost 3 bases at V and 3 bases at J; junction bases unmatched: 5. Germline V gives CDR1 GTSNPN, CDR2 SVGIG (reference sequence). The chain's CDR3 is CAWRDRGRANEKLFF. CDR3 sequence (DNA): TGTGCCTGGAGGGACAGGGGAAGGGCTAATGAAAAACTGTTTTTT.

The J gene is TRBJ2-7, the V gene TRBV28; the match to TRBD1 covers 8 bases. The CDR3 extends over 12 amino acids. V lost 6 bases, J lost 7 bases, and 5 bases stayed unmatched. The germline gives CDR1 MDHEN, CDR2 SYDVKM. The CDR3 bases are TGTGCCAGCAGCCAGGGGGCTCGGGAGCAGTACTTC. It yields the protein CASSQGAREQYF.

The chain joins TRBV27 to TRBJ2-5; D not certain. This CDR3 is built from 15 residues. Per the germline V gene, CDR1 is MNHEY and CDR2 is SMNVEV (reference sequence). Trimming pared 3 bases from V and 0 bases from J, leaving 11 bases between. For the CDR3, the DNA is TGTGCCAGCAGTTTCGTCGTTGGGTACCAAGAGACCCAGTACTTC. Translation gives CASSFVVGYQETQYF.

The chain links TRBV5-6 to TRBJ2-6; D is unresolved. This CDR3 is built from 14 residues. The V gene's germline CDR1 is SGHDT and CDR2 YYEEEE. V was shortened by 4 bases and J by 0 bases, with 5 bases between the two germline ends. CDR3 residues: CASSPASGANVLTF. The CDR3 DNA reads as TGTGCCAGCAGCCCGGCCTCTGGGGCCAACGTCCTGACTTTC.

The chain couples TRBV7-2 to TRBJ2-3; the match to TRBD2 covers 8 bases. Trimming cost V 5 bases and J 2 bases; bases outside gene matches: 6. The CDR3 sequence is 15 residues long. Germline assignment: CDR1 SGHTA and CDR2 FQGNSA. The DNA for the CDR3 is TGTGCCAGCAGCGAAAAGCGGGGGTTCACAGATACGCAGTATTTT. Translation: CASSEKRGFTDTQYF.